This T cell receptor (beta chain) was recovered during a study of Ad26.COV2.S vaccination and SARS-CoV-2 variants. Study-level results: For non-spike TCRs, breadth in vaccine recipients resembled that in placebo recipients.

V was pared by 5 bases and J by 8 bases, with 16 bases between. The V gene's germline CDR1 is SGHVS and CDR2 FQNEAQ. This CDR3 has 14 amino acids. As to treatment: roughly 20 received Ad26.COV2.S at low or high dose, single or two shots; about 5 received placebo; per-sample allocation not given. The samples were gathered on day 63 after the first injection of vaccine or placebo. This table comes from immunoSEQ multiplex PCR, and its TCRdb copy is limited to in-frame clones, with some not included. Counted here are about 480,000 clones, approximately 88% occurring once; the ten biggest clones make up roughly 13%. Worth noting for this clone: The antigen is undetermined.

The receptor's source is a person between 18 and 65 years old who received the Ad26.COV2.S COVID-19 vaccine or a placebo. V gene TRBV7-8 combines with J gene TRBJ2-1; D remains ambiguous. The sample consisted of peripheral blood, taken in a trial of Ad26.COV2.S vaccine versus placebo. The DNA of the CDR3 is TGTGCCAGCAGCCATTGGCCGACCCGCGATGAGCAGTTCTTC. Its protein is CASSHWPTRDEQFF.